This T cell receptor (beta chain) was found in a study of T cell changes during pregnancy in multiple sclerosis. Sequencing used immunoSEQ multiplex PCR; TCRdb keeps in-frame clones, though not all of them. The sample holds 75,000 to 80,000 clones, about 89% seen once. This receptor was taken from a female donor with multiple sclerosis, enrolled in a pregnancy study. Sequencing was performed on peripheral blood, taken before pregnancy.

The CDR3 nucleotides read TGTGCCAGCAGTAGGGGGACAGGGGGTGAATACAATGAGCAGTTCTTC. It translates to CASSRGTGGEYNEQFF. The chain has TRBV7-9 and TRBJ2-1, with 11 nucleotides matching TRBD1. J gave up 4 bases and V 6 bases, and 8 bases lay outside the gene matches. Germline V gene data show CDR1 as SEHNR and CDR2 as FQNEAQ (reference sequence). The CDR3 has 16 residues.